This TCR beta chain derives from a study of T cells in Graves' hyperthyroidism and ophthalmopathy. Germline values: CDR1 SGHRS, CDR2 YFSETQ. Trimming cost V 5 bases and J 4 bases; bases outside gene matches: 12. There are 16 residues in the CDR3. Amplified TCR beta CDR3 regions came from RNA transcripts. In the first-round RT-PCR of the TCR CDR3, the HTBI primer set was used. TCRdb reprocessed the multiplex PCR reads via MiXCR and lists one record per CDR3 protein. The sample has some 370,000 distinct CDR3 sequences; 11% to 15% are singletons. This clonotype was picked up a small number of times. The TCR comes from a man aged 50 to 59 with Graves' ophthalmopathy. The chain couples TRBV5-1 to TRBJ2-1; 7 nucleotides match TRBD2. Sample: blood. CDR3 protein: CASSRYGASGYNEQFF. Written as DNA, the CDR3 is TGCGCCAGCAGTAGGTATGGGGCTAGCGGTTACAATGAGCAGTTCTTC.